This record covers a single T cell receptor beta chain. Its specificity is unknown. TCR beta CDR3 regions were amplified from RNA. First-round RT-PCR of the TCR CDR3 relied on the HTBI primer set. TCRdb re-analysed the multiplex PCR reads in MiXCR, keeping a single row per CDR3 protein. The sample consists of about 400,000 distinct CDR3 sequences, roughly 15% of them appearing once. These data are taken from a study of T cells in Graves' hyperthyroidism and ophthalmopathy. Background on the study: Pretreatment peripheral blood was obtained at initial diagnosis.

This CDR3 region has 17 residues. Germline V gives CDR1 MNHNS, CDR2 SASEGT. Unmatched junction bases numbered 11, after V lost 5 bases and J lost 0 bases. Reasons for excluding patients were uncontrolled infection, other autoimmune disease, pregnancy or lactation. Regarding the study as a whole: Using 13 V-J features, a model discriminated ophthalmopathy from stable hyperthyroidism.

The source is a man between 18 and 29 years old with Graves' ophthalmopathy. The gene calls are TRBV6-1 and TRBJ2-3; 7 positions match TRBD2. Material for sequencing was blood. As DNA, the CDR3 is TGTGCCAGCAGTTATTTTCCGCCGGGACTAAGCACAGATACGCAGTATTTT. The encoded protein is CASSYFPPGLSTDTQYF.